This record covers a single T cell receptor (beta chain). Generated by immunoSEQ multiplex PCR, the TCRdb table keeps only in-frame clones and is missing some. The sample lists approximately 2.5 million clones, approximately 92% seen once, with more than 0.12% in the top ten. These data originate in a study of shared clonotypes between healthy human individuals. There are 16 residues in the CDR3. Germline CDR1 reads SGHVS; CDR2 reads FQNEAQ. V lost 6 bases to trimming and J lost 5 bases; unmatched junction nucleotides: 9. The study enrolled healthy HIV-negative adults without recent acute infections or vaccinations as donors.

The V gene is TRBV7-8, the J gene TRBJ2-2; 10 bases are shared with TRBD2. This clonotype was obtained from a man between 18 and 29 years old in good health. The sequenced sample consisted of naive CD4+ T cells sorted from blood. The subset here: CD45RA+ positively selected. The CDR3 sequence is CASRRLAGGQTGELFF. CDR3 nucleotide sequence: TGTGCCAGCAGGCGATTAGCGGGGGGCCAAACCGGGGAGCTGTTTTTT.